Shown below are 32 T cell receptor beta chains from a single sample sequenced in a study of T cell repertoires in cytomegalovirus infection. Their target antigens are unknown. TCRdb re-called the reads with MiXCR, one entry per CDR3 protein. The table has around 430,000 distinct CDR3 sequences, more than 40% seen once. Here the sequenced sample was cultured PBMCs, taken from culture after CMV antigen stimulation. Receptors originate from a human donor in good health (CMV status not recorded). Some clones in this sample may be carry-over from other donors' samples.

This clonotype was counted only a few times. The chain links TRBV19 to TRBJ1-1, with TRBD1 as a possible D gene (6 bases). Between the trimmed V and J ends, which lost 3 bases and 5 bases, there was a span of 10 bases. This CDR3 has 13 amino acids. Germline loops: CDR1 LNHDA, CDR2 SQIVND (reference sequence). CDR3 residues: CASSIRTETEAFF. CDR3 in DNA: TGTGCCAGTAGTATTCGGACAGAGACTGAAGCTTTCTTT.

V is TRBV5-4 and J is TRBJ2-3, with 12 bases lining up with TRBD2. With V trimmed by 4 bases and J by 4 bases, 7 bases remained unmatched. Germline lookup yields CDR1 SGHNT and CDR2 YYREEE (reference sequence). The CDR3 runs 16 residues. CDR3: CASSRTSGIESDTQYF. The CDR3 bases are TGTGCCAGCAGCCGGACTAGCGGGATCGAGTCAGATACGCAGTATTTT.

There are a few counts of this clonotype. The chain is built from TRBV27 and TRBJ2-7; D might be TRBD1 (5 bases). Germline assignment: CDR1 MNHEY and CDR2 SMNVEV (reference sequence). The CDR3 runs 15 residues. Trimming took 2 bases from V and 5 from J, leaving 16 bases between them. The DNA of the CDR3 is TGTGCCAGCAGTTTAGCCCAGGGCCTTTTCCACGAGCAGTACTTC. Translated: CASSLAQGLFHEQYF.

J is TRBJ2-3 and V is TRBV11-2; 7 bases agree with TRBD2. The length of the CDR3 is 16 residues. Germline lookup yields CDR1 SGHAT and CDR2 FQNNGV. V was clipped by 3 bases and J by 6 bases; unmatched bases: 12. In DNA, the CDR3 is TGTGCCAGCAGCTTTATCGGGGAGGGCCTCTCCGATACGCAGTATTTT. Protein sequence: CASSFIGEGLSDTQYF. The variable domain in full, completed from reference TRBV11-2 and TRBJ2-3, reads EAGVAQSPRYKIIEKRQSVAFWCNPISGHATLYWYQQILGQGPKLLIQFQNNGVVDDSQLPKDRFSAERLKGVDSTLKIQPAKLEDSAVYLCASSFIGEGLSDTQYFGPGTRLTVL.

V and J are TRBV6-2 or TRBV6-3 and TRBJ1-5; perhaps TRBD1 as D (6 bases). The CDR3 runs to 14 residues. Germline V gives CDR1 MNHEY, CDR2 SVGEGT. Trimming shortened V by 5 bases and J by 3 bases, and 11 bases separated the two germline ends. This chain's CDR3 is CASSNRDNNQPQHF. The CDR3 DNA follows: TGTGCCAGCAGTAACCGGGACAACAATCAGCCCCAGCATTTT.

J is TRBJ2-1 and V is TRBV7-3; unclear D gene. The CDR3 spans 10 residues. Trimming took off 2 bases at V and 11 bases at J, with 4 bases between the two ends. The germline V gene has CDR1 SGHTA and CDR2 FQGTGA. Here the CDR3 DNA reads TGTGCCAGCAGCTTAGTACAGCAGTTCTTC. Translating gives CASSLVQQFF. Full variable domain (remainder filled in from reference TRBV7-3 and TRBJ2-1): GAGVSQTPSNKVTEKGKYVELRCDPISGHTALYWYRQSLGQGPEFLIYFQGTGAADDSGLPNDRFFAVRPEGSVSTLKIQRTERGDSAVYLCASSLVQQFFGPGTRLTVL.

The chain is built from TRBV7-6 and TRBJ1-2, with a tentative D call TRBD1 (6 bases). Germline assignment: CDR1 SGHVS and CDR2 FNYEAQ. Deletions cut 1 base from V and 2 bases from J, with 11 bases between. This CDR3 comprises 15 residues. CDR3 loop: CASSLDEGVNYGYTF. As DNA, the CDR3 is TGTGCCAGCAGCTTAGATGAGGGGGTAAACTATGGCTACACCTTC.

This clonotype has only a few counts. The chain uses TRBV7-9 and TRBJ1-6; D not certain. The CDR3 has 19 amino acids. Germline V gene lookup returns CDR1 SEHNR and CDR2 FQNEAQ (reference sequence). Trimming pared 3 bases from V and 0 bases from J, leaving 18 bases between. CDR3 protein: CASSLAPWSVSSYNSPLHF. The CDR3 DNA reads TGTGCCAGCAGCTTGGCCCCGTGGTCGGTGAGCTCCTATAATTCACCCCTCCACTTT.

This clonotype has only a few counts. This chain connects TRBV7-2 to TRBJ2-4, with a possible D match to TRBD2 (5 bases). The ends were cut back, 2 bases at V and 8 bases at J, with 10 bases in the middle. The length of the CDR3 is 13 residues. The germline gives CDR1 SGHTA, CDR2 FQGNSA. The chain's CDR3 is CASSLRLGDIQYF. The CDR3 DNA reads TGTGCCAGCAGCTTAAGACTGGGAGACATTCAGTACTTC.

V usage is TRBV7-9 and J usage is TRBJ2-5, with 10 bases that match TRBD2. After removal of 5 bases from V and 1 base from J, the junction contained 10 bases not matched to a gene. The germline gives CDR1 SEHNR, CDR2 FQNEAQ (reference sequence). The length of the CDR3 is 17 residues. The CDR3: CASSPVLAGFFQETQYF. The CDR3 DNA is TGTGCCAGCAGCCCGGTACTAGCGGGGTTCTTCCAAGAGACCCAGTACTTC.

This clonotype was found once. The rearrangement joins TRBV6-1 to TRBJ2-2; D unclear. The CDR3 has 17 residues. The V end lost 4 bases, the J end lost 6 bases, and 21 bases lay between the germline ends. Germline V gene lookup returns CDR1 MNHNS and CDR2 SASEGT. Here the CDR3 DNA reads TGTGCCAGCAGTGTAGGAAGCCACTATAGAGAGGCCGGGGAGCTGTTTTTT. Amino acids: CASSVGSHYREAGELFF.

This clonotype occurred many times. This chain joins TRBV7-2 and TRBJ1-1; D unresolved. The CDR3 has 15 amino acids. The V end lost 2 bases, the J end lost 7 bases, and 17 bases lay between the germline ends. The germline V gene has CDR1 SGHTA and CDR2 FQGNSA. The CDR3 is CASSLRPGTPGEAFF. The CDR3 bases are TGTGCCAGCAGCTTAAGGCCTGGAACCCCCGGTGAAGCTTTCTTT.

The DNA of the CDR3 is TGTGCCAGCAGCTCGAGGTCGGGGTCCTACGAGCAGTACTTC. It is translated as CASSSRSGSYEQYF. The gene calls are TRBV7-2 and TRBJ2-7; D perhaps matches TRBD2 (5 bases). This CDR3 contains 14 residues. Germline V lookup: CDR1 SGHTA, CDR2 FQGNSA. Trimming left V 4 bases short and J 1 base short, with 11 bases between.

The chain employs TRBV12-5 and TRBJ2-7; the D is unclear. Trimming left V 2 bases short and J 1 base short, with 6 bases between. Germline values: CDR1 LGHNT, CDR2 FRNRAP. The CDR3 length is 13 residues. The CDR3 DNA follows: TGTGCTAGTGGTTTGCCGGGTTCCTACGAGCAGTACTTC. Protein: CASGLPGSYEQYF.

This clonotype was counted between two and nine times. Written as DNA, the CDR3 is TGCAGTGCTGCCCACGAGGGCCCAGGTTCACCCCTCCACTTT. Protein sequence: CSAAHEGPGSPLHF. The chain employs TRBV20-1 and TRBJ1-6; D gene unclear. V was cut by 5 bases and J by 9 bases, with 17 bases left in between. The CDR3 consists of 14 residues. The germline V gene encodes CDR1 DFQATT and CDR2 SNEGSKA (reference sequence).

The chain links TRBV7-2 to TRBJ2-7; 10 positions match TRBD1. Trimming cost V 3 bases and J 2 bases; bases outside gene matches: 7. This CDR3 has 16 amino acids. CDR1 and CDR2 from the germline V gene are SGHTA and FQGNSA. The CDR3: CASSLATGQGTYEQYF. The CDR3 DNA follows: TGTGCCAGCAGCTTGGCAACGGGACAGGGGACCTACGAGCAGTACTTC.

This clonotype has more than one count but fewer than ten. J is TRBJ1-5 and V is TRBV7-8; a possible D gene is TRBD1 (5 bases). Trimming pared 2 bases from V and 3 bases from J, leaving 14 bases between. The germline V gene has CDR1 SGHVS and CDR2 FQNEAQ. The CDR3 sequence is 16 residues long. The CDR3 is CASSLRDGGPNQPQHF. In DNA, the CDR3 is TGTGCCAGCAGCTTAAGGGATGGGGGTCCCAATCAGCCCCAGCATTTT. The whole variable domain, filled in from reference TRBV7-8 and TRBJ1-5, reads GAGVSQSPRYKVAKRGQDVALRCDPISGHVSLFWYQQALGQGPEFLTYFQNEAQLDKSGLPSDRFFAERPEGSVSTLKIQRTQQEDSAVYLCASSLRDGGPNQPQHFGDGTRLSIL.

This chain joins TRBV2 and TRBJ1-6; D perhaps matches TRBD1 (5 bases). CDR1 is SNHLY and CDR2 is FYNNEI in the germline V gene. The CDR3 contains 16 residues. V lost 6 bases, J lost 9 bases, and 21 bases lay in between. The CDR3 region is CASSLTMTVLLSPLHF. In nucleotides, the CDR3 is TGTGCCAGCAGCCTCACTATGACAGTACTACTTTCACCCCTCCACTTT.

The CDR3 loop is CASSQAGLQTSDGRLLQYF. The CDR3, as DNA: TGTGCCAGCAGTCAGGCGGGGCTACAGACAAGTGACGGACGATTGTTGCAGTACTTC. This chain links TRBV28 with TRBJ2-7; perhaps TRBD2 as D (6 bases). Germline CDR1 is MDHEN and CDR2 is SYDVKM. The V gene lost 5 bases and the J gene lost 9 bases, with 35 bases spanning the gap. The CDR3 has 19 amino acids.

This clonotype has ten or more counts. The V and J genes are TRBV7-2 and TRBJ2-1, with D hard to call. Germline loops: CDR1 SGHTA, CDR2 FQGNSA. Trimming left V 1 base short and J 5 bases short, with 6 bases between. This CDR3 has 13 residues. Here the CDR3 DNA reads TGTGCCAGCAGCTTAGGCACAAACAATGAGCAGTTCTTC. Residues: CASSLGTNNEQFF.

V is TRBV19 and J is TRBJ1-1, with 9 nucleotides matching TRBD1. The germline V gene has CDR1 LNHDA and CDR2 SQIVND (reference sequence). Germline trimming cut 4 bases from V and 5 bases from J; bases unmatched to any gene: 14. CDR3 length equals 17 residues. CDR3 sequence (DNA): TGTGCCAGTAGTACACACAACAGGGGGCTGTTGGGAACTGAAGCTTTCTTT. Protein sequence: CASSTHNRGLLGTEAFF.

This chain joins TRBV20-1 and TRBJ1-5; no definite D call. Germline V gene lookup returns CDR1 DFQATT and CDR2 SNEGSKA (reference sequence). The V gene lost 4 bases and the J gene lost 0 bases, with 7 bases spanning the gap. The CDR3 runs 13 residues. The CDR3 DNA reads TGCAGTGCTAACGGGGATAGCAATCAGCCCCAGCATTTT. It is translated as CSANGDSNQPQHF.

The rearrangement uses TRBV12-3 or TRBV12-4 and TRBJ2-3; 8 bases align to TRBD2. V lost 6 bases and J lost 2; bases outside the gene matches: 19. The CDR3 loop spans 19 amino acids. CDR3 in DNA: TGTGCCAGCAGCCCCGCAGGCAGCGGGGGATCGCGATACACAGATACGCAGTATTTT. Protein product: CASSPAGSGGSRYTDTQYF.

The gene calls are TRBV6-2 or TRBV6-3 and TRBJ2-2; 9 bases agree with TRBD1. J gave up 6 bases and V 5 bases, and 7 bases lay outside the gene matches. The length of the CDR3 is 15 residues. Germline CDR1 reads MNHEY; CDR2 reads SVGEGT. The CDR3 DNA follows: TGTGCCAGCAGTGGCCTCGGGACAGGGTCCGGGGAGCTGTTTTTT. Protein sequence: CASSGLGTGSGELFF.

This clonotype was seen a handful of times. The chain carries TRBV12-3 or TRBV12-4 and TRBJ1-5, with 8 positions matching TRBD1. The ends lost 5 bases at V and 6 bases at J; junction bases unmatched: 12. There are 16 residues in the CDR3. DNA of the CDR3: TGTGCCAGCAGTCTTCAGGGGGCGGAGATAGGTCAGCCCCAGCATTTT. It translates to CASSLQGAEIGQPQHF.

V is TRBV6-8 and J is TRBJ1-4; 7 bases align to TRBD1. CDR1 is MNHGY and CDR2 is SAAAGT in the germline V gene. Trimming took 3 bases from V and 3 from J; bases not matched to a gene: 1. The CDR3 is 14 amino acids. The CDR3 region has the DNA TGTGCCAGCAGTTATACAGGGGCTAATGAAAAACTGTTTTTT. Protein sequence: CASSYTGANEKLFF.

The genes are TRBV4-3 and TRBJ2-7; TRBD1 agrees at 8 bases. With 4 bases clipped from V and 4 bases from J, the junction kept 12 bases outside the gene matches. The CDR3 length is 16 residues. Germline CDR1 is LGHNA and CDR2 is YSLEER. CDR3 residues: CASSRQLTGTGYEQYF. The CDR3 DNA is TGCGCCAGCAGCCGACAACTTACCGGGACAGGATACGAGCAGTACTTC.

The CDR3: CASSLRGADPETQYF. The DNA for the CDR3 is TGTGCCAGCAGCTTACGGGGGGCGGACCCGGAGACCCAGTACTTC. The rearrangement links TRBV7-2 to TRBJ2-5; D is possibly TRBD2 (7 bases). Germline assignment: CDR1 SGHTA and CDR2 FQGNSA. V lost 2 bases and J lost 5, with 15 bases in between. This CDR3 is 15 amino acids long.

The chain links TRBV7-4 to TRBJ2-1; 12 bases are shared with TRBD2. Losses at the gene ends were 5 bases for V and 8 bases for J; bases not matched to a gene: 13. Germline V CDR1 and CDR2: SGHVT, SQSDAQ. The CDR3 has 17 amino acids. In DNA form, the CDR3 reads TGTGCCAGCAGCGCATTGACTAGCGGGGGCACTGGGTATGAGCAGTTCTTC. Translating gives CASSALTSGGTGYEQFF. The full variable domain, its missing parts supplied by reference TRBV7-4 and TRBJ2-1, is GAGVSQSPRYKVAKRGRDVALRCDSISGHVTLYWYRQTLGQGSEVLTYSQSDAQRDKSGRPSGRFSAERPERSVSTLKIQRTEQGDSAVYLCASSALTSGGTGYEQFFGPGTRLTVL.

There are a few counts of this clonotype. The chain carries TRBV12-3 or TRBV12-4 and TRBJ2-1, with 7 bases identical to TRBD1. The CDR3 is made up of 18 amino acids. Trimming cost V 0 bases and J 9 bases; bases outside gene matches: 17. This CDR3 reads CASSLAYRDSKRRREQFF. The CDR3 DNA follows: TGTGCCAGCAGTTTAGCGTACCGGGACAGTAAGAGAAGGCGTGAGCAGTTCTTC.

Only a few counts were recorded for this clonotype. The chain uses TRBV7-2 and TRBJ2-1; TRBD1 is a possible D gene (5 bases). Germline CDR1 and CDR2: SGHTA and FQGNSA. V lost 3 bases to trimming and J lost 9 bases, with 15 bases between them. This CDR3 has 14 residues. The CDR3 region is CASSLDPLGVEQFF. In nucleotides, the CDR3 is TGTGCCAGCAGCTTGGACCCGCTAGGGGTTGAGCAGTTCTTC.

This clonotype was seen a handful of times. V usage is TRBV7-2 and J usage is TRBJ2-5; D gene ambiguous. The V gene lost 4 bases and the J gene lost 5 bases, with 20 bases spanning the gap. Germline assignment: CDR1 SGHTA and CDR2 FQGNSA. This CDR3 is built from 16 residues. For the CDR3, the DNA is TGTGCCAGCAGCTCCGCCTATGCTACCTTAGAGGAGACCCAGTACTTC. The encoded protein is CASSSAYATLEETQYF.